This T cell receptor (beta chain) stems from a study of blood T cell repertoires in COVID-19. The method was immunoSEQ multiplex PCR; TCRdb's version includes in-frame clones alone and lacks a portion of them. This table has 89,000 or so clones, more than 70% appearing once. V lost 2 bases to trimming and J lost 8 bases; unmatched junction nucleotides: 8. Germline lookup yields CDR1 MNHEY and CDR2 SVGAGI. The CDR3 loop spans 14 amino acids. This chain connects TRBV6-5 to TRBJ1-2, with 7 bases that match TRBD1. This receptor was taken from a man aged 45 to 65 with active COVID-19. Material: peripheral blood. This CDR3 reads CASSYGGGTGGYTF. CDR3 DNA: TGTGCCAGCAGTTACGGAGGGGGCACGGGGGGCTACACCTTC.